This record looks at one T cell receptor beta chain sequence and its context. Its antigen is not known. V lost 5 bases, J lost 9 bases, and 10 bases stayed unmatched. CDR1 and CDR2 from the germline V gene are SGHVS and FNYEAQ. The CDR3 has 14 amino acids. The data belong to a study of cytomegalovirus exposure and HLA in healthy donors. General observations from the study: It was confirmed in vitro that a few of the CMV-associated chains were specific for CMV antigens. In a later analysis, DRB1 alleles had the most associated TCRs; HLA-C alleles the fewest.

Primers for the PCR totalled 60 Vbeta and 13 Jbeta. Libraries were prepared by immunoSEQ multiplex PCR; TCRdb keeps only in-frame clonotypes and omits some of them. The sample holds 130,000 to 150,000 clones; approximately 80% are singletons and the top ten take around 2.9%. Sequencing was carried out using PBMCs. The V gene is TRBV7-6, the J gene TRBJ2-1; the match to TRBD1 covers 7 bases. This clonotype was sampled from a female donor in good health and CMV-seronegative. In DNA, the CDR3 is TGTGCCAGCAGCCTCGCCGACAGGGCGGCTGAGCAGTTCTTC. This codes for CASSLADRAAEQFF. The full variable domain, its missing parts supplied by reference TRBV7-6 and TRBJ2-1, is GAGVSQSPRYKVTKRGQDVALRCDPISGHVSLYWYRQALGQGPEFLTYFNYEAQQDKSGLPNDRFSAERPEGSISTLTIQRTEQRDSAMYRCASSLADRAAEQFFGPGTRLTVL.